This passage covers 4 T cell receptor beta chains from one sample sequenced in a study of T cells in Graves' hyperthyroidism and ophthalmopathy. The CDR3 regions of TCR beta were amplified from RNA transcripts. An initial round of RT-PCR targeting the TCR CDR3 relied on the HTBI primer set. TCRdb re-called the multiplex PCR reads through MiXCR, storing one row per CDR3 protein. The profile shows about 640,000 distinct CDR3 sequences, less than 25% of them singletons. The sequencing sample was made of blood. The origin of the receptors is a man aged 25-45 years with Graves' ophthalmopathy.

This sequence joins TRBV18 and TRBJ2-7, with D perhaps assigned TRBD1 or TRBD2 (5 bases each). V lost 5 bases to trimming and J lost 3 bases, with 20 bases between them. Germline V gene data show CDR1 as KGHSH and CDR2 as LQKENI. CDR3 length: 16 amino acids. The CDR3 sequence: CASSSYTREGSYEQYF. CDR3 coding DNA: TGTGCCAGCTCATCATACACCAGGGAAGGGAGCTACGAGCAGTACTTC.

In DNA, the CDR3 is TGCAGTGCTAACCTAGCGGGTGCAAAAGATACGCAGTATTTT. This translates into CSANLAGAKDTQYF. The chain couples TRBV20-1 to TRBJ2-3; 8 positions agree with TRBD2. With V trimmed by 4 bases and J by 5 bases, 8 bases remained unmatched. This CDR3 is 14 amino acids long. Germline CDR1 and CDR2: DFQATT and SNEGSKA (reference sequence).

The table lists this clonotype with a few counts. The chain recombines TRBV5-6 with TRBJ1-1, with TRBD1 as a possible D gene (5 bases). The germline V gene has CDR1 SGHDT and CDR2 YYEEEE. V was shortened by 1 base and J by 7 bases, with 17 bases between the two germline ends. The length of the CDR3 is 15 residues. CDR3 loop: CASSLSPDLGVEAFF. In DNA form, the CDR3 reads TGTGCCAGCAGCTTGTCTCCGGACTTAGGGGTTGAAGCTTTCTTT.

This clonotype was recorded a few times. The genes are TRBV5-8 and TRBJ2-3; a weak D match, TRBD2 (7 bases). CDR1 and CDR2 (germline): SGHTS, YDEGEE. The CDR3 spans 17 residues. V was shortened by 0 bases and J by 0 bases, with 14 bases between the two germline ends. The CDR3 here is CASSLARGAVSTDTQYF. DNA for the CDR3: TGTGCCAGCAGCTTGGCCCGGGGGGCCGTTAGCACAGATACGCAGTATTTT.